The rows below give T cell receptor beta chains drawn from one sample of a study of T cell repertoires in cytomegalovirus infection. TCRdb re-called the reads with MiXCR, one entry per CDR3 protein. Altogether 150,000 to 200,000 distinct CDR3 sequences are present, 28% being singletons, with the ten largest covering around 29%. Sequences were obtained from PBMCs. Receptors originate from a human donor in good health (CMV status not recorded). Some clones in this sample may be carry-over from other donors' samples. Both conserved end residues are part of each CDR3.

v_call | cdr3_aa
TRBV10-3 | CAISGSQGISFQNF
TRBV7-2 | CASSLWSRNTEAFF
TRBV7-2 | CASSQSRGRNEKLFF
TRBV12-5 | CASGVAYEQYF
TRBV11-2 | CASSLDGGQGTDTQYF
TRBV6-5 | CASSTDSPYEQYF
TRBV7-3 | CASSSAGGPSNTGELFF
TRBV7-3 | CASSPESYNEQFF
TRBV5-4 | CASSLSSGNQPQHF
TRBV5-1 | CASSPWDRSNSPLHF
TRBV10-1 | CASMPQGSRNSPLHF
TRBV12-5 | CASGRDFMNTEAFF
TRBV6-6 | CASSYLQGAQDYGYTF
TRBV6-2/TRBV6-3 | CASSYSIGAGTGYNEQFF
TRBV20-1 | CSARVLDNEQFF
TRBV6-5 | CASRDREGTEAFF
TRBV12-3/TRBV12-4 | CASSPTGEAYEQYF
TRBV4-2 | CASSQGRPSIVAQYF
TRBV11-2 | CASSLDGQAEAELFF
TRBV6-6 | CASSYQDRVSYNEQFF
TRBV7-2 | CASSLTTGTGYYGYTF
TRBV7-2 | CASSDRDRGNEKLFF
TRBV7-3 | CASSLTPTASNEQYF
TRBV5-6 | CASSLGGGTGNTIYF
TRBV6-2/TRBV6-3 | CASSPLKNTEAFF
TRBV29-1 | CSVEVQTFPLGAFF
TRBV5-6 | CASSLALAGWQETQYF
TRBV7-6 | CASSPRTSGGAYHEQFF
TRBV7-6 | CASSYPPMGEVGRAQYF
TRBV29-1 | CSVDTGQGYGYTF
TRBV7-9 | CASSSTDYGELFF
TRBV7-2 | CASSLNANPPVAFF
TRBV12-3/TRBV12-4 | CASSPTGGDQPQHF
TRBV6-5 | CASSLTGSGNTIYF
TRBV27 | CASSFSVYSNQPQHF
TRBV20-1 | CSATQGVWQPQHF
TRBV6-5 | CASSYTKGNTEAFF
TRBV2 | CASGGTENEKLFF
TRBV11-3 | CASSPGTVTSEQYF
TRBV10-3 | CAISEGPEQNTEAFF
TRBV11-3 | CASRIWGVTPPLNTEAFF
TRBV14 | CASSPELGEPSYNEQFF
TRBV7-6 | CASSLSGRGGANVLTF
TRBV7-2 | CASSLDGQPQETQYF
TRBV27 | CASSLRGATNYGYTF